This is a list of T cell receptor beta chains from one sample in a study of technical replicates of blood from several donors. Assay used: immunoSEQ multiplex PCR; TCRdb lists only in-frame clones, some missing. This sample has more than 75,000 clones; approximately 83% occur once, and the top ten carry under 5.5%. The source material was PBMCs. The receptors stem from a human donor in good health. Some clones in this sample may be carry-over from other donors' samples. The CDR3 runs from the conserved cysteine through the conserved F or W. A D gene is named only where the DNA matches it firmly. Size tells how often a clone was seen (once, few, many) or the class of an expanded clone, and some rows leave it out.

V,size,J,length,D,DNA,CDR3
TRBV12-5,-,TRBJ2-7,14,TRBD2,TGTGCTAGTGGTCTTACTAGCGGGACCTACGAGCAGTACTTC,CASGLTSGTYEQYF
TRBV5-1,-,TRBJ1-2,14,TRBD1,TGCGCCAGCAGCTTGGACGGACAGGGCTATGGCTACACCTTC,CASSLDGQGYGYTF
TRBV5-1,many,TRBJ1-2,15,TRBD1,TGCGCCAGCAGCTTATACGGACAGGGTCTTGATGGCTACACCTTC,CASSLYGQGLDGYTF
TRBV5-6,-,TRBJ2-7,11,-,TGTGCCAGCAGTTCAAATCACGAGCAGTACTTC,CASSSNHEQYF
TRBV7-2,-,TRBJ1-2,12,-,TGTGCCAGCAGCCCCGGGGGCTATGGCTACACCTTC,CASSPGGYGYTF
TRBV4-3,few,TRBJ1-3,16,-,TGCGCCAGCAGCCAAGATAGGAGCCTTTCTGGAAACACCATATATTTT,CASSQDRSLSGNTIYF
TRBV5-1,-,TRBJ2-1,15,-,TGCGCCAGCAGCTTCCGTACAGGAAACTACAATGAGCAGTTCTTC,CASSFRTGNYNEQFF
TRBV25-1,-,TRBJ2-5,15,-,TGTGCCAGCAGTGATTGGTTGGGGGGGCCGGAGACCCAGTACTTC,CASSDWLGGPETQYF
TRBV9,once,TRBJ2-2,14,-,TGTGCCAGCAGCTTTGACTGGAGTGCCGGGGAGCTGTTTTTT,CASSFDWSAGELFF
TRBV5-6,-,TRBJ2-4,12,-,TGTGCCAGCAGCTTGGGAGGGAGCATTCAGTACTTC,CASSLGGSIQYF
TRBV5-4,-,TRBJ1-1,14,TRBD1,TGTGCCAGCAGCTTGGGGGACAGGGACACTGAAGCTTTCTTT,CASSLGDRDTEAFF
TRBV14,few,TRBJ2-1,16,TRBD2,TGTGCCAGCAGCCTCATAACTAGCGGGAGACCCAATGAGCAGTTCTTC,CASSLITSGRPNEQFF
TRBV9,-,TRBJ2-3,14,-,TGTGCCAGCAGCGTAGCGCGGGGCACAGATACGCAGTATTTT,CASSVARGTDTQYF
TRBV2,-,TRBJ2-5,13,-,TGTGCCAGCCCCGGGGGGCGGGGTGCGACCCAGTACTTC,CASPGGRGATQYF
TRBV4-1,-,TRBJ2-7,15,TRBD2,TGCGCCAGCAGCCAAGATGCGGGGGGCTACTACGAGCAGTACTTC,CASSQDAGGYYEQYF
TRBV4-1,-,TRBJ2-3,21,TRBD2,TGCGCCAGCAGCCAAGCACTTGGACTAGCGGGAGGATTCGTGGGCACAGATACGCAGTATTTT,CASSQALGLAGGFVGTDTQYF
TRBV15,-,TRBJ2-1,16,-,TGTGCCACCAGCAGAGGGCGGGGAATACCTTTAGATCCGCAGTTCTTC,CATSRGRGIPLDPQFF
TRBV2,-,TRBJ2-3,12,-,TGTGCCAGCAGTGAGGGCGGGGATACGCAGTATTTT,CASSEGGDTQYF
TRBV28,few,TRBJ1-2,13,-,TGTGCCAGCTACCGGGGATGGGGCTATGGCTACACCTTC,CASYRGWGYGYTF
TRBV11-3,-,TRBJ1-1,13,-,TGTGCCAGCAGCATAAGGGGGAACACTGAAGCTTTCTTT,CASSIRGNTEAFF
TRBV4-3,-,TRBJ2-3,15,-,TGCGCCAGCAGCCAAGACAGCCAGGGCACAGATACGCAGTATTTT,CASSQDSQGTDTQYF
TRBV4-2,-,TRBJ2-7,14,TRBD1,TGTGCCAGCAGCCAATGGGACAGTCCCTACGAGCAGTACTTC,CASSQWDSPYEQYF
TRBV7-9,-,TRBJ2-1,17,-,TGTGCCAGCAGCTTACGATCAGGCGGACTATTCTACAATGAGCAGTTCTTC,CASSLRSGGLFYNEQFF
TRBV7-2,-,TRBJ2-2,14,-,TGTGCCAGCAGCTCCCGCGGGGATACCGGGGAGCTGTTTTTT,CASSSRGDTGELFF
TRBV9,-,TRBJ2-3,16,TRBD2,TGTGCCAGCAGCACGCGGACTAGCGGGAGGACAGATACGCAGTATTTT,CASSTRTSGRTDTQYF
TRBV18,-,TRBJ2-5,15,TRBD2,TGTGCCAGCTCACCAACACTAGCGGGAGGAGAGACCCAGTACTTC,CASSPTLAGGETQYF
TRBV5-1,once,TRBJ1-3,17,TRBD1,TGCGCCAGCAGCTTGGAACCGGGACAGCGAAGAGGAAACACCATATATTTT,CASSLEPGQRRGNTIYF
TRBV12-5,few,TRBJ2-7,12,TRBD1,TGTGCTACCGGGACAGGATTTTACGAGCAGTACTTC,CATGTGFYEQYF
TRBV4-2,-,TRBJ2-5,16,-,TGTGCCAGCAGCCAAGTTGGGACTGGGTACCAAGAGACCCAGTACTTC,CASSQVGTGYQETQYF
TRBV9,-,TRBJ1-2,13,TRBD1,TGTGCCAGCAGCCTCGGGACAGGGGCTGGCTACACCTTC,CASSLGTGAGYTF
TRBV7-9,-,TRBJ1-2,13,-,TGTGCCAGCAGTCTAGGGGCCAACTATGGCTACACCTTC,CASSLGANYGYTF
TRBV7-9,-,TRBJ2-5,15,-,TGTGCCAGCAGCCCTGGAGGCAGGGGAGGGGAGACCCAGTACTTC,CASSPGGRGGETQYF
TRBV9,-,TRBJ1-6,15,-,TGTGCCAGCAGCGTAGACGGGACACGAAATTCACCCCTCCACTTT,CASSVDGTRNSPLHF
TRBV4-3,-,TRBJ1-6,16,TRBD1,TGCGCCAGCAGCCAAGAAAGCAGACAGGGAATTGATCCCCTCCACTTT,CASSQESRQGIDPLHF
TRBV5-1,few,TRBJ2-5,15,-,TGCGCCAGCAGCTTGGCCCGGGGGAAGGGGGAGACCCAGTACTTC,CASSLARGKGETQYF
TRBV4-3,-,TRBJ1-2,12,-,TGCGCCAGCTGGAACGGGGGGAATGGCTACACCTTC,CASWNGGNGYTF
TRBV7-9,few,TRBJ2-5,16,TRBD1,TGTGCCAGCAGCACAGCATACAGGGGGCGCGGAGAGACCCAGTACTTC,CASSTAYRGRGETQYF
TRBV18,-,TRBJ2-7,16,-,TGTGCCAGCTCACGATTATCCCAGCTCACTAACTACGAGCAGTACTTC,CASSRLSQLTNYEQYF
TRBV4-3,-,TRBJ2-7,15,-,TGCGCCAGCAGCCAAGATCTCTTGCGGGCTAGGGAGCAGTACTTC,CASSQDLLRAREQYF
TRBV6-9,-,TRBJ2-5,13,TRBD1,TGTGCCAGCAGCACTACAGGGGAAGAGACCCAGTACTTC,CASSTTGEETQYF
TRBV18,-,TRBJ2-3,16,-,TGTGCCAGCTCCCCGCTCCCCAGCGGGTACACAGATACGCAGTATTTT,CASSPLPSGYTDTQYF
TRBV5-6,-,TRBJ1-1,15,TRBD1,TGTGCCAGCAGCGCTGCCGGGACAGGTCTGCCTGAAGCTTTCTTT,CASSAAGTGLPEAFF
TRBV19,-,TRBJ2-1,14,TRBD2,TGTGCCAGTAGTATCCAGCGGGGCTACAATGAGCAGTTCTTC,CASSIQRGYNEQFF
TRBV27,-,TRBJ1-4,15,-,TGTGCCAGCAGTTTATCTGCAGGCACGAGCGAAAAACTGTTTTTT,CASSLSAGTSEKLFF
TRBV15,-,TRBJ2-1,14,-,TGTGCCACCAGCAGAGAATGGGGGCTCGATGAGCAGTTCTTC,CATSREWGLDEQFF
TRBV28,-,TRBJ1-1,11,-,TGTGCCAGCAGTCAGTCCGGGTACGCTTTCTTT,CASSQSGYAFF
TRBV5-1,-,TRBJ2-5,13,-,TGCGCCAGCAGCACTATGTGGCTAGAGACCCAGTACTTC,CASSTMWLETQYF
TRBV25-1,-,TRBJ2-2,13,-,TGTGCCAGCAGCAGGGAGGACACCGGGGAGCTGTTTTTT,CASSREDTGELFF